This T cell receptor beta chain was recorded in a study of blood T cells in healthy people across ages. Turning to the study itself: When template switching was applied, about one barcoded beta molecule was captured per two T cells.

Study-level findings and limits: Researchers judged that diversity estimates from one million T cells fell short of true values.

The CDR3 is made up of 15 amino acids. Trimming cost V 6 bases and J 8 bases; bases outside gene matches: 10. Next came a second PCR, run for about 6 to 12 cycles, which used a sample-barcoded 5' primer along with a J-beta primer mix. A tag from a template-switch adaptor with 12 random nucleotides marked each cDNA molecule. TCRdb re-analysed the 5' RACE reads in MiXCR, keeping a single row per CDR3 protein. In the table there are fewer than 900,000 distinct CDR3 sequences, roughly 34% of which are singletons. Healthy Caucasian individuals from Russia aged 6 to 90 were enrolled as donors. On this clonotype itself: What it binds is unknown.

The sample comprised blood. The chain has TRBV12-3 or TRBV12-4 and TRBJ1-2; 12 nucleotides agree with TRBD1. The clonotype was recovered from a man between 18 and 35 years old in good health. CDR3 bases: TGTGCCAGCAGCCCCCGGGGACAGGGGGCGCGGGGCTACACCTTC. Protein product: CASSPRGQGARGYTF.